This entry features one T cell receptor (beta chain) sequence. This table comes from immunoSEQ multiplex PCR, and its TCRdb copy is limited to in-frame clones, with some not included. Of 40,000 to 55,000 clones listed, roughly 94% were seen once; the top ten hold approximately 0.13%. The record originates from a study of human thymus T cells. The donor group consisted of healthy Finnish infants who were having corrective surgery for congenital heart defects. During surgery, about 0.5-1 mL peripheral blood was drawn from four of eight donors. No fixed cell number was used; all available blood leukocytes supplied DNA. The CDR3 runs 15 residues. The germline CDR1 and CDR2 sequences are SGDLS and YYNGEE. V lost 0 bases and J lost 0, with 8 bases in between.

The gene calls are TRBV9 and TRBJ2-3, with TRBD2 as a possible D gene (6 bases). Material: blood. The TCR comes from a boy younger than two with a congenital heart defect but otherwise immunologically healthy. The CDR3 bases are TGTGCCAGCAGCGTAGGAGCGGGCAGCACAGATACGCAGTATTTT. This codes for CASSVGAGSTDTQYF.